The 25 T cell receptor beta chains in this list originate from one sample, sequenced in a study of Ad26.COV2.S vaccination and SARS-CoV-2 variants. Produced via immunoSEQ multiplex PCR; TCRdb's table is partial and in-frame only. The sample has over 350,000 clones; about 88% are singletons. As to treatment: roughly 20 received Ad26.COV2.S at low or high dose, single or two shots; a few received placebo; per-sample allocation not given. Day 63 following the first vaccine or placebo injection was when the samples were taken. Sequenced here: peripheral blood, sampled in a trial of Ad26.COV2.S vaccine versus placebo. Every receptor here comes from a person aged 18-60 years who received the Ad26.COV2.S COVID-19 vaccine or a placebo.

The chain is built from TRBV6-1 and TRBJ1-5; 7 bases agree with TRBD1. After removal of 0 bases from V and 0 bases from J, the junction contained 11 bases not matched to a gene. The CDR3 has 19 amino acids. Germline loops: CDR1 MNHNS, CDR2 SASEGT. CDR3 amino acids: CASSEADRRGGYSNQPQHF. CDR3 sequence (DNA): TGTGCCAGCAGTGAAGCGGACAGGAGGGGGGGGTATAGCAATCAGCCCCAGCATTTT.

The J gene is TRBJ2-7, the V gene TRBV5-1, with D possibly being TRBD2 (6 bases). The CDR3 contains 15 residues. The germline V gene has CDR1 SGHRS and CDR2 YFSETQ. Trimming shortened V by 0 bases and J by 7 bases, and 17 bases separated the two germline ends. CDR3 region: CASSLALSLAGEQYF. The CDR3 DNA sequence: TGCGCCAGCAGCTTGGCCCTATCACTAGCTGGTGAGCAGTACTTC.

The rearrangement links TRBV11-2 to TRBJ2-7; the D gene is possibly TRBD1 (6 bases). There are 17 residues in the CDR3. Per the germline V gene, CDR1 is SGHAT and CDR2 is FQNNGV. Trimming removed 6 bases at V and 1 base at J, with 22 bases between. As DNA, the CDR3 is TGTGCCAGCAGTTCAATACAGGGTGCTAGAGGGTCCTACGAGCAGTACTTC. This encodes CASSSIQGARGSYEQYF.

The J gene is TRBJ2-5, the V gene TRBV5-1, with D possibly being TRBD1 or TRBD2 (5 bases each). The CDR3 totals 13 residues. V lost 0 bases and J 5 bases, leaving 8 bases between the germline ends. Germline CDR1 reads SGHRS; CDR2 reads YFSETQ. The DNA of the CDR3 is TGCGCCAGCAGCTTGGGCAGGGACGAGACCCAGTACTTC. Translated: CASSLGRDETQYF.

This sequence joins TRBV18 and TRBJ2-6; TRBD2 matches at 7 bases. Looked up from germline, CDR1 is KGHSH and CDR2 is LQKENI. J was trimmed by 0 bases and V by 6 bases; bases with no gene match: 8. CDR3 size: 17 residues. The CDR3 sequence is CASSTLGGNSGANVLTF. DNA of the CDR3: TGTGCCAGCTCGACCCTGGGAGGGAACTCTGGGGCCAACGTCCTGACTTTC. Combining the CDR3 with reference TRBV18 and TRBJ2-6 gives the whole variable domain NAGVMQNPRHLVRRRGQEARLRCSPMKGHSHVYWYRQLPEEGLKFMVYLQKENIIDESGMPKERFSAEFPKEGPSILRIQQVVRGDSAAYFCASSTLGGNSGANVLTFGAGSRLTVL.

The chain is built from TRBV7-9 and TRBJ2-7; weak D call: TRBD2 (5 bases). The V and J ends lost 6 bases and 3 bases respectively, with 18 bases between them. The CDR3 loop spans 15 amino acids. Germline V gene data show CDR1 as SEHNR and CDR2 as FQNEAQ (reference sequence). The CDR3 loop is CASSSPRTGFYEQYF. CDR3 coding DNA: TGTGCCAGCAGTTCACCCCGCACGGGATTCTACGAGCAGTACTTC.

The rearrangement joins TRBV5-6 to TRBJ1-1; TRBD1 might be the D (6 bases). The ends were cut back, 0 bases at V and 6 bases at J, with 18 bases in the middle. The CDR3 is made up of 16 amino acids. CDR1 is SGHDT, CDR2 YYEEEE, per germline. The CDR3 protein is CASSLAVLGKGAEAFF. The CDR3, as DNA: TGTGCCAGCAGCTTGGCTGTTCTAGGGAAGGGGGCTGAAGCTTTCTTT. The entire variable domain, with the rest obtained from reference TRBV5-6 and TRBJ1-1, is as follows: DAGVTQSPTHLIKTRGQQVTLRCSPKSGHDTVSWYQQALGQGPQFIFQYYEEEERQRGNFPDRFSGHQFPNYSSELNVNALLLGDSALYLCASSLAVLGKGAEAFFGQGTRLTVV.

The chain recombines TRBV6-6 with TRBJ1-1; D gene ambiguous. This CDR3 has 13 amino acids. With 0 bases removed from V and 1 base from J, the gap between germline ends came to 3 bases. The germline V gene has CDR1 MNHNY and CDR2 SVGAGI (reference sequence). CDR3 in DNA: TGTGCCAGCAGTTACTCCCAGAACACTGAAGCTTTCTTT. Translating it yields CASSYSQNTEAFF.

The chain recombines TRBV7-2 with TRBJ2-7, with D perhaps TRBD1 or TRBD2 (6 bases each). CDR1 and CDR2 (germline): SGHTA, FQGNSA. The CDR3 covers 14 residues. The V gene lost 3 bases and the J gene lost 5 bases, with 14 bases spanning the gap. The DNA for the CDR3 is TGTGCCAGCAGCTTCTCGGGGGCCACCAACGAGCAGTACTTC. Translated, it gives CASSFSGATNEQYF.

The chain joins TRBV7-9 to TRBJ2-2, with TRBD1 matching 11 bases. Germline values: CDR1 SEHNR, CDR2 FQNEAQ (reference sequence). V lost 3 bases and J lost 5; bases outside the gene matches: 8. This CDR3 has 17 residues. DNA for the CDR3: TGTGCCAGCAGCTTCCAGGACAGGGGGCTCTGGACCGGGGAGCTGTTTTTT. Translated, it gives CASSFQDRGLWTGELFF.

V and J are TRBV7-8 and TRBJ2-7; 7 bases are shared with TRBD2. Trimming removed 1 base from V and 0 bases from J; junction bases left unmatched: 12. The CDR3 covers 18 residues. CDR1 SGHVS and CDR2 FQNEAQ come from the germline V gene. The CDR3 sequence: CASSLVFGLAVSSYEQYF. The CDR3 DNA follows: TGTGCCAGCAGCTTAGTGTTCGGTCTAGCGGTAAGCTCCTACGAGCAGTACTTC.

The chain uses TRBV3-1 (or the pseudogene TRBV3-2) and TRBJ2-1; TRBD1 matches at 9 bases. The CDR3 is 14 residues long. Per germline, CDR1 LGHDT and CDR2 YNNKEL (reference sequence). Germline trimming cut 4 bases from V and 10 bases from J; bases unmatched to any gene: 8. The CDR3 DNA is TGTGCCAGCAGCCGCCGGGACAGGGCAGGGGAGCAGTTCTTC. Residues: CASSRRDRAGEQFF.

The chain is built from TRBV27 and TRBJ2-1, with 13 bases fitting TRBD2. The CDR3 sequence is 17 residues long. V shed 6 bases and J 13 bases; nucleotides not matched to a gene: 18. The germline gives CDR1 MNHEY, CDR2 SMNVEV (reference sequence). Here the CDR3 DNA reads TGTGCCAGCAGATCTAATATAGGACTAGCGGGGGATCGGATTCAGTTCTTC. Amino acids: CASRSNIGLAGDRIQFF.

The J gene is TRBJ1-5, the V gene TRBV7-6; D may be TRBD1 (6 bases). CDR1 is SGHVS and CDR2 is FNYEAQ in the germline V gene. CDR3 length: 16 residues. Trimming shortened V by 5 bases and J by 0 bases, and 14 bases separated the two germline ends. The CDR3 nucleotides read TGTGCCAGCAGCCCGTCGACAGGATATAGCAATCAGCCCCAGCATTTT. Amino acids: CASSPSTGYSNQPQHF.

CDR3 nucleotides: TGTGCCAGCGCCTCCAGGGCTAATGAAAAACTGTTTTTT. Residues: CASASRANEKLFF. The gene calls are TRBV6-5 and TRBJ1-4; TRBD1 is a possible D gene (5 bases). This CDR3 spans 13 amino acids. The V gene's germline CDR1 is MNHEY and CDR2 SVGAGI. V shed 8 bases and J shed 3 bases, with 10 bases lying between them.

CDR3 amino acids: CASSDSRTDTQYF. The CDR3 nucleotides are TGTGCCAGCAGTGACAGTCGCACAGATACGCAGTATTTT. The rearrangement uses TRBV25-1 and TRBJ2-3; D gene uncertain. Germline values: CDR1 MGHDK, CDR2 SYGVNS. The length of the CDR3 is 13 residues. V dropped 3 bases and J dropped 1 base, with 5 bases sitting between them.

This clone has just one count. The chain employs TRBV4-3 and TRBJ2-3, with D perhaps matching TRBD1 (6 bases). V lost 0 bases and J 6 bases, leaving 10 bases between the germline ends. The CDR3 covers 14 residues. Germline lookup yields CDR1 LGHNA and CDR2 YSLEER. The CDR3: CASSQDPGEDTQYF. CDR3 DNA: TGCGCCAGCAGCCAAGACCCAGGGGAGGATACGCAGTATTTT.

V is TRBV4-1 and J is TRBJ2-5; possible D gene TRBD2, 6 bases. The CDR3 consists of 16 residues. Trimming took 1 base from V and 3 from J, leaving 15 bases between them. Germline V gene sequence: CDR1 MGHRA, CDR2 YSYEKL. In DNA, the CDR3 is TGCGCCAGCAGCCAAGCACCCCGACTAGATGAAGAGACCCAGTACTTC. Its translation is CASSQAPRLDEETQYF.

The chain carries TRBV4-3 and TRBJ1-2, with a tentative D call TRBD1 (5 bases). Between the trimmed V and J ends, which lost 0 bases and 7 bases, there was a span of 12 bases. In germline, CDR1 is LGHNA, CDR2 YSLEER. The CDR3 covers 14 residues. The CDR3 here is CASSQEWGFGGYTF. The CDR3 DNA reads TGCGCCAGCAGCCAAGAGTGGGGCTTTGGTGGCTACACCTTC.

This clone appeared a few times. CDR3 sequence: CASSSEDRAKSPLHF. CDR3 nucleotide sequence: TGTGCCAGCAGCTCAGAGGACAGGGCAAAATCACCCCTCCACTTT. This chain uses TRBV7-2 with TRBJ1-6, with 8 bases that match TRBD1. Germline CDR1 SGHTA, CDR2 FQGNSA. The CDR3 totals 15 residues. J gave up 10 bases and V 4 bases, and 9 bases lay outside the gene matches.

The V gene is TRBV7-8, the J gene TRBJ2-3; no definite D call. CDR1 is SGHVS and CDR2 is FQNEAQ in the germline V gene. CDR3 length equals 14 residues. Trimming shortened V by 3 bases and J by 5 bases, and 12 bases separated the two germline ends. The DNA for the CDR3 is TGTGCCAGCAGCTTCCCTTTAGATGGAGATACGCAGTATTTT. Its protein is CASSFPLDGDTQYF.

V is TRBV18 and J is TRBJ2-5; D is possibly TRBD1 (5 bases). This CDR3 comprises 14 residues. Germline assignment: CDR1 KGHSH and CDR2 LQKENI. With 2 bases removed from V and 1 base from J, the gap between germline ends came to 8 bases. CDR3 amino acids: CASSPSDSQETQYF. CDR3 nucleotides: TGTGCCAGCTCACCAAGCGACAGCCAAGAGACCCAGTACTTC.

The chain couples TRBV4-1 to TRBJ2-7; possibly TRBD1 or TRBD2 for D (5 bases each). This CDR3 spans 13 amino acids. Germline V gene lookup returns CDR1 MGHRA and CDR2 YSYEKL. Deletions cut 6 bases from V and 4 bases from J, with 13 bases between. The CDR3 is CASSEGLAYEQYF. The CDR3 DNA sequence: TGCGCCAGCAGTGAGGGGTTGGCGTACGAGCAGTACTTC.

The V call is TRBV27, the J call TRBJ1-5; D may be TRBD1 (5 bases). The V end was cut by 5 bases, the J end by 0 bases, with 14 bases between. The germline V gene has CDR1 MNHEY and CDR2 SMNVEV (reference sequence). The length of the CDR3 is 16 residues. The CDR3 loop reads CASSIRGTNSNQPQHF. DNA of the CDR3: TGTGCCAGCAGTATTCGGGGCACCAATAGCAATCAGCCCCAGCATTTT.

The chain links TRBV5-1 to TRBJ1-6; D unclear. CDR3 length: 18 amino acids. Germline V lookup: CDR1 SGHRS, CDR2 YFSETQ. The V end was cut by 4 bases, the J end by 0 bases, with 17 bases between. CDR3 in amino acids: CASSPTPDPSSYNSPLHF. The CDR3 DNA follows: TGCGCCAGCAGCCCCACCCCGGACCCGAGCTCCTATAATTCACCCCTCCACTTT.